This T cell receptor beta chain was sequenced during a study of vaccination and CD4 T cells after COVID-19. Trimming took off 6 bases at V and 5 bases at J, with 19 bases between the two ends. CDR3 length: 14 amino acids. Germline-derived CDR1 and CDR2 are SQVTM and ANQGSEA. Sequence data for DNA of cultured CD4+ T cells were generated by the Oncomine TCR Beta short-read assay. Each CDR3 protein is one row after TCRdb ran MiXCR on the PCR reads. This sample has over 11,000 distinct CDR3 sequences; 25% to 40% occur once, and the top ten carry about 10%. The treatment was: approximately nine-day PBMC culture with coronavirus spike peptide pools or control peptides (ViraFEST assay). To note about this clonotype: Antigen specificity is unknown.

This clonotype was obtained from a human donor who had recovered from COVID-19. Material: CD4+ T cells from blood, cultured in vitro, obtained after SARS-CoV-2 vaccination. This chain joins TRBV29-1 and TRBJ2-5, with D uncertain. CDR3 sequence (DNA): TGCAGCGTCTCCGGGCCGGCCCCGTGGGAGACCCAGTACTTC. Translation: CSVSGPAPWETQYF. Supplemented by reference TRBV29-1 and TRBJ2-5, the full variable domain reads SAVISQKPSRDICQRGTSLTIQCQVDSQVTMMFWYRQQPGQSLTLIATANQGSEATYESGFVIDKFPISRPNLTFSTLTVSNMSPEDSSIYLCSVSGPAPWETQYFGPGTRLLVL.